This T cell receptor (beta chain) was profiled in a study of CD4 T cells in relation to SARS-CoV-2 and coronaviruses. Across the study: ViraFEST: approximately 10-day antigen culture of PBMCs, then TCR beta CDR3 sequencing.

With respect to this clone: Its specificity is not known.

Assay used: immunoSEQ multiplex PCR; TCRdb lists only in-frame clones, some missing. Here the sample spans 41,000 or so clones, less than 85% being singletons. After removal of 4 bases from V and 6 bases from J, the junction contained 7 bases not matched to a gene. The germline gives CDR1 MGHRA, CDR2 YSYEKL. The length of the CDR3 is 17 residues. Fewer than 130,000 naive or memory CD4+ cells were cultured with CEF peptides for more than nine days. This receptor was identified in an adult with COVID-19. The sample was naive CD4+ T cells from PBMCs, cultured in vitro. As to subset: naive CD4+ T cells isolated by negative enrichment. The rearrangement uses TRBV4-1 and TRBJ2-1; 15 positions agree with TRBD2. The CDR3 region has the DNA TGCGCCAGCAGCCCGCATAGGACTAGCGGGAGGGTCAATGAGCAGTTCTTC. Its translation is CASSPHRTSGRVNEQFF.